These 27 T cell receptor beta chains came from one sample sequenced in a study of cytomegalovirus exposure and HLA in healthy donors. PCR primers comprised 60 Vbeta and 13 Jbeta primers. Here immunoSEQ multiplex PCR was the method, and the copy in TCRdb shows in-frame clones only, minus some. The table includes some 150,000 clones, 82% detected once. Sequencing was performed on PBMCs. The source of these receptors is a woman aged 45-65 years in good health and CMV-seropositive.

This clone came up a few times. This chain connects TRBV7-2 to TRBJ2-7; D ambiguous. Trimming removed 3 bases from V and 1 base from J, with 7 bases in between. The germline V gene encodes CDR1 SGHTA and CDR2 FQGNSA. CDR3 length equals 13 residues. In DNA, the CDR3 is TGTGCCAGCAGCTTTTTCGGTTCCTACGAGCAGTACTTC. Translating gives CASSFFGSYEQYF.

The chain uses TRBV15 and TRBJ2-6, with D hard to call. Trimming pared 0 bases from V and 0 bases from J, leaving 3 bases between. The CDR3 has 15 amino acids. Germline CDR1 is LNHNV and CDR2 is YYDKDF (reference sequence). The CDR3 DNA sequence: TGTGCCACCAGCAGAGACTACTCTGGGGCCAACGTCCTGACTTTC. Protein: CATSRDYSGANVLTF.

V gene TRBV9 combines with J gene TRBJ2-2; perhaps TRBD2 as D (6 bases). Germline CDR1 and CDR2: SGDLS and YYNGEE. V lost 4 bases and J 6 bases, leaving 13 bases between the germline ends. There are 14 residues in the CDR3. DNA for the CDR3: TGTGCCAGCAGCTCTCGACTAGTTCCCGGGGAGCTGTTTTTT. Translated, it gives CASSSRLVPGELFF.

The V call is TRBV20-1, the J call TRBJ2-1; no firm D call. The CDR3 extends over 10 amino acids. V lost 6 bases, J lost 4 bases, and 4 bases lay in between. The germline V gene has CDR1 DFQATT and CDR2 SNEGSKA (reference sequence). The DNA of the CDR3 is TGCAGTGCGTATTACAATGAGCAGTTCTTC. Protein: CSAYYNEQFF.

V and J are TRBV11-3 and TRBJ2-7, with D perhaps matching TRBD1 (5 bases). The CDR3 covers 14 residues. Germline loops: CDR1 SGHNT, CDR2 YENEEA. Trimming took off 0 bases at V and 1 base at J, with 7 bases between the two ends. The CDR3 spells CASSLEAGSYEQYF. CDR3 in DNA: TGTGCCAGCAGCTTAGAGGCAGGGTCCTACGAGCAGTACTTC.

This sequence joins TRBV29-1 and TRBJ1-6; no reliable D call. This CDR3 spans 13 amino acids. Germline-derived CDR1 and CDR2 are SQVTM and ANQGSEA. V dropped 4 bases and J dropped 7 bases, with 11 bases sitting between them. The CDR3 DNA follows: TGCAGCGTTGGGGCCAACCGGAATTCACCCCTCCACTTT. This sequence encodes CSVGANRNSPLHF.

This chain links TRBV11-2 with TRBJ2-1; TRBD1 is a possible D gene (7 bases). V was pared by 5 bases and J by 5 bases, with 19 bases between. Germline CDR1 and CDR2: SGHAT and FQNNGV. This CDR3 region has 16 residues. The CDR3 loop is CASSPNAGGIHNEQFF. For the CDR3, the DNA is TGTGCCAGCAGCCCCAACGCAGGGGGGATCCACAATGAGCAGTTCTTC.

This clone occurred a few times. J is TRBJ2-1 and V is TRBV7-9, with D perhaps TRBD2 (6 bases). Trimming took 5 bases from V and 9 from J, leaving 14 bases between them. The CDR3 is 13 residues long. Germline V gene sequence: CDR1 SEHNR, CDR2 FQNEAQ (reference sequence). This chain's CDR3 is CASSTTRRGEQFF. CDR3 DNA sequence: TGTGCCAGCAGCACCACTAGGAGGGGTGAGCAGTTCTTC.

This clone was seen just once. The genes are TRBV7-9 and TRBJ1-6; D is ambiguous. With 1 base removed from V and 8 bases from J, the gap between germline ends came to 12 bases. The germline CDR1 and CDR2 sequences are SEHNR and FQNEAQ (reference sequence). The CDR3 is made up of 15 amino acids. In DNA, the CDR3 is TGTGCCAGCAGCTTAGAGGGAGGCGCATATTCACCCCTCCACTTT. Protein product: CASSLEGGAYSPLHF.

The rearrangement links TRBV7-2 to TRBJ1-1, with D maybe TRBD1 (5 bases). This CDR3 is 14 amino acids long. The ends were cut back, 1 base at V and 7 bases at J, with 13 bases in the middle. CDR1 and CDR2 (germline): SGHTA, FQGNSA. The chain's CDR3 is CASSLVGGMFEAFF. In DNA, the CDR3 is TGTGCCAGCAGCTTAGTGGGGGGGATGTTTGAAGCTTTCTTT.

V and J are TRBV28 and TRBJ1-1; possibly TRBD1 for D (5 bases). From germline, CDR1 is MDHEN and CDR2 SYDVKM. The CDR3 is 14 residues long. V dropped 4 bases and J dropped 7 bases, with 16 bases sitting between them. The CDR3 region has the DNA TGTGCCAGCAGTTCGACAGATAGAGCGCTTGAAGCTTTCTTT. Translation gives CASSSTDRALEAFF.

The rearrangement uses TRBV10-3 and TRBJ1-3; D not certain. The V end was cut by 3 bases, the J end by 4 bases, with 4 bases between. Germline V lookup: CDR1 ENHRY, CDR2 SYGVKD. The length of the CDR3 is 12 residues. The CDR3 loop is CAISETGNTIYF. The CDR3 DNA reads as TGTGCCATCAGTGAAACAGGAAACACCATATATTTT.

This clone has just a few counts. This chain connects TRBV2 to TRBJ2-5, with 14 bases aligning to TRBD2. Germline CDR1 reads SNHLY; CDR2 reads FYNNEI. V lost 3 bases to trimming and J lost 5 bases; unmatched junction nucleotides: 5. The CDR3 is made up of 16 amino acids. The CDR3 region is CASSDGLAGGGETQYF. The CDR3 DNA is TGTGCCAGCAGTGATGGACTAGCGGGAGGAGGCGAGACCCAGTACTTC.

This rearrangement joins TRBV28 to TRBJ1-5; TRBD1 matches 7 bases. V lost 7 bases, J lost 3 bases, and 6 bases stayed unmatched. Germline-derived CDR1 and CDR2 are MDHEN and SYDVKM. The CDR3 has 14 residues. CDR3 sequence: CASKLGQYNQPQHF. CDR3 sequence (DNA): TGTGCCAGCAAATTGGGACAGTACAATCAGCCCCAGCATTTT.

The gene calls are TRBV7-9 and TRBJ2-1; possible D gene TRBD2, 5 bases. The germline V gene has CDR1 SEHNR and CDR2 FQNEAQ (reference sequence). Trimming shortened V by 3 bases and J by 0 bases, and 9 bases separated the two germline ends. CDR3 length equals 15 residues. CDR3 DNA sequence: TGTGCCAGCAGCTTCGGGGAAAGCTCCTACAATGAGCAGTTCTTC. It codes for CASSFGESSYNEQFF.

This chain joins TRBV7-3 and TRBJ2-1; weak D call: TRBD2 (6 bases). CDR3 length: 17 residues. V shed 2 bases and J shed 5 bases, with 19 bases lying between them. CDR1 SGHTA and CDR2 FQGTGA come from the germline V gene. The CDR3 here is CASSLLGAERVNNEQFF. The CDR3 DNA reads as TGTGCCAGCAGCTTACTGGGCGCGGAGCGGGTAAACAATGAGCAGTTCTTC.

The V and J genes are TRBV18 and TRBJ1-2; no reliable D call. This CDR3 spans 13 amino acids. Trimming stripped 2 bases from V and 8 bases from J, with 12 bases between. Per germline, CDR1 KGHSH and CDR2 LQKENI. CDR3 amino acids: CASSPNGGQGYTF. The CDR3 DNA is TGTGCCAGCTCACCAAACGGCGGGCAGGGCTACACCTTC.

The V call is TRBV19, the J call TRBJ2-1; 12 nucleotides line up with TRBD2. The trim removed 2 bases at V and 9 bases at J, leaving 5 bases unmatched. This CDR3 comprises 15 residues. The V gene's germline CDR1 is LNHDA and CDR2 SQIVND (reference sequence). The CDR3 DNA reads TGTGCCAGTAGTATACTAGCGGGGGGGTTAAGTGAGCAGTTCTTC. This encodes CASSILAGGLSEQFF.

CDR3 sequence reads: CASRGTAEAFF. CDR3 in DNA: TGTGCCAGCAGAGGGACAGCTGAAGCTTTCTTT. The chain carries TRBV2 and TRBJ1-1, with 7 bases fitting TRBD1. V was clipped by 6 bases and J by 6 bases; unmatched bases: 1. This CDR3 spans 11 amino acids. Germline values: CDR1 SNHLY, CDR2 FYNNEI. The full variable domain, with the rest looked up from reference TRBV2 and TRBJ1-1, is EPEVTQTPSHQVTQMGQEVILRCVPISNHLYFYWYRQILGQKVEFLVSFYNNEISEKSEIFDDQFSVERPDGSNFTLKIRSTKLEDSAMYFCASRGTAEAFFGQGTRLTVV.

The J gene is TRBJ2-5, the V gene TRBV9; D is ambiguous. This CDR3 has 12 amino acids. From germline, CDR1 is SGDLS and CDR2 YYNGEE. V lost 4 bases and J 4 bases, leaving 8 bases between the germline ends. This CDR3 reads CASSRPGETQYF. CDR3 DNA sequence: TGTGCCAGCAGCCGGCCAGGAGAGACCCAGTACTTC.

This chain links TRBV30 with TRBJ1-2, with TRBD1 matching over 7 bases. Germline CDR1 and CDR2: GTSNPN and SVGIG (reference sequence). This CDR3 contains 17 residues. V dropped 0 bases and J dropped 4; count of bases not matched to a gene: 14. CDR3 sequence: CAWSVGRGHLSSYGYTF. As DNA, the CDR3 is TGTGCCTGGAGTGTGGGTAGGGGGCATCTATCCTCCTATGGCTACACCTTC.

The chain uses TRBV29-1 and TRBJ2-5; 8 nucleotides agree with TRBD1. The CDR3 is made up of 13 amino acids. V dropped 6 bases and J dropped 2; count of bases not matched to a gene: 5. The germline gives CDR1 SQVTM, CDR2 ANQGSEA. The CDR3 spells CSVGTGLQETQYF. CDR3 DNA sequence: TGCAGCGTGGGGACAGGACTTCAAGAGACCCAGTACTTC. The full variable domain, rest sourced from reference TRBV29-1 and TRBJ2-5, is SAVISQKPSRDICQRGTSLTIQCQVDSQVTMMFWYRQQPGQSLTLIATANQGSEATYESGFVIDKFPISRPNLTFSTLTVSNMSPEDSSIYLCSVGTGLQETQYFGPGTRLLVL.

CDR3 nucleotide sequence: TGTGCCAGCAGCGTAGAGCTAGCGGGAGAGGGCAATGAGCAGTTCTTC. Translated, it gives CASSVELAGEGNEQFF. This chain connects TRBV9 to TRBJ2-1; 10 nucleotides align to TRBD2. Trimming took 0 bases from V and 6 from J; bases not matched to a gene: 6. The CDR3 is 16 residues long. Germline values: CDR1 SGDLS, CDR2 YYNGEE.

The rearrangement links TRBV28 to TRBJ1-1; TRBD1 might be the D (5 bases). V was trimmed by 4 bases and J by 3 bases, leaving 12 bases between them. This CDR3 is built from 14 residues. The germline CDR1 and CDR2 sequences are MDHEN and SYDVKM. The DNA of the CDR3 is TGTGCCAGCAGTTCCGGGGGTGAGGACACTGAAGCTTTCTTT. Encoded protein: CASSSGGEDTEAFF.

The V gene is TRBV2, the J gene TRBJ2-3, with 9 bases aligning to TRBD1. Germline assignment: CDR1 SNHLY and CDR2 FYNNEI. The CDR3 is made up of 13 amino acids. The junction had 0 bases not matched to a gene; V was cut back by 4 bases and J by 4 bases. The CDR3 region is CASSGTGADTQYF. The CDR3 coding sequence is TGTGCCAGCAGTGGGACAGGGGCAGATACGCAGTATTTT.

The sample holds one count of this clone. The chain joins TRBV4-2 to TRBJ2-1; TRBD2 aligns across 15 bases. The germline gives CDR1 LGHNA, CDR2 YNFKEQ. The CDR3 has 17 residues. Trimming removed 0 bases from V and 7 bases from J; junction bases left unmatched: 4. The CDR3 DNA sequence: TGTGCCAGCAGCCAAGATCTGGGACTAGCGGGAGGAAATGAGCAGTTCTTC. It translates to CASSQDLGLAGGNEQFF.

The V call is TRBV5-1, the J call TRBJ1-1; TRBD1 might be the D (6 bases). Trimming took 4 bases from V and 7 from J, leaving 14 bases between them. Germline-derived CDR1 and CDR2 are SGHRS and YFSETQ. The CDR3 contains 13 residues. In DNA, the CDR3 is TGCGCCAGCAGCCAAAACAGGGTCCTTGAAGCTTTCTTT. Protein sequence: CASSQNRVLEAFF.